The present TCR beta chain was sequenced within a study of blood T cell repertoires in COVID-19. A note on this clone: The identical CDR3 is also encoded by other nucleotide sequences in the sample.

CDR3 length: 13 residues. CDR1 and CDR2 from the germline V gene are SGHTA and FQGTGA. Unmatched junction bases numbered 1, after V lost 3 bases and J lost 6 bases. Clones were read by immunoSEQ multiplex PCR, and TCRdb kept only the in-frame ones, dropping some. The sample holds 110,000 or so clones, roughly 85% seen once. The chain joins TRBV7-3 to TRBJ1-2; 10 bases are a match to TRBD1. Sequencing was done on a sample of peripheral blood. The clonotype was recovered from a man aged 40-49 years with acute or convalescent COVID-19. In DNA, the CDR3 is TGTGCCAGCAGCTTTGGACAGGGGGATGGCTACACCTTC. This encodes CASSFGQGDGYTF. Looking up the rest from reference TRBV7-3 and TRBJ1-2 gives the full variable domain: GAGVSQTPSNKVTEKGKYVELRCDPISGHTALYWYRQSLGQGPEFLIYFQGTGAADDSGLPNDRFFAVRPEGSVSTLKIQRTERGDSAVYLCASSFGQGDGYTFGSGTRLTVV.